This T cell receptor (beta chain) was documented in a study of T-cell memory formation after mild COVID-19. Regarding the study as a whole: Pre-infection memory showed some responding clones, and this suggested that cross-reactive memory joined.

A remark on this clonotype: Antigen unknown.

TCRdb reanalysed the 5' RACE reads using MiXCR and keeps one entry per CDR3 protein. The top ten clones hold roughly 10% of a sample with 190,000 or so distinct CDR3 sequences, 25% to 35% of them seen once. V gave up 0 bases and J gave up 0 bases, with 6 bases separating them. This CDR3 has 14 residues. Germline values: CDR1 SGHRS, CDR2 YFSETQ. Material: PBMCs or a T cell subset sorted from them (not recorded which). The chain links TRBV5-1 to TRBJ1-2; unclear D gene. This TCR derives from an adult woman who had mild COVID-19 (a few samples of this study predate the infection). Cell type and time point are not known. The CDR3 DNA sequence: TGCGCCAGCAGCTTGGAACTGACTAACTATGGCTACACCTTC. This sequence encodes CASSLELTNYGYTF.